These T cell receptor beta chains were read from a single sample in a study of spatial heterogeneity in lung cancer. TCRdb ran MiXCR on the 5' RACE reads and lists one entry per CDR3 protein. The sample comprises around 87,000 distinct CDR3 sequences, approximately 12% of which are singletons, and roughly 39% rests with the top ten. Material: PBMCs, obtained at surgery. These TCRs come from a male donor with early-stage non-small cell lung cancer. The CDR3 runs from the conserved cysteine through the conserved F or W. The order of the fields is clone size, V gene, CDR3 protein. A row's size may be missing; if present it is once, few, many or a size class.

NA TRBV7-9 CASSLAGSFYGYTF
few TRBV28 CASSSWGWEGTVNSPLHF
NA TRBV7-3 CASSFHPGADEQYF
NA TRBV12-3/TRBV12-4 CASSLVRSKPTDTQYF
few TRBV5-6 CASSRPGLDTQYF
once TRBV28 CASINRREETQYF
few TRBV12-3/TRBV12-4 CASSQHRDETQYF
few TRBV20-1 CSARRGLAGAHNEQFF
few TRBV20-1 CSAGTSGFYNEQFF
few TRBV6-5 CASRSTGGTYNEQFF
many TRBV4-3 CASSPRQGTYGYTF
many TRBV7-9 CASSPGTLYNEQFF
NA TRBV5-1 CASSLALSDTQYF
few TRBV12-3/TRBV12-4 CASTLGTSGGAGPDTQYF